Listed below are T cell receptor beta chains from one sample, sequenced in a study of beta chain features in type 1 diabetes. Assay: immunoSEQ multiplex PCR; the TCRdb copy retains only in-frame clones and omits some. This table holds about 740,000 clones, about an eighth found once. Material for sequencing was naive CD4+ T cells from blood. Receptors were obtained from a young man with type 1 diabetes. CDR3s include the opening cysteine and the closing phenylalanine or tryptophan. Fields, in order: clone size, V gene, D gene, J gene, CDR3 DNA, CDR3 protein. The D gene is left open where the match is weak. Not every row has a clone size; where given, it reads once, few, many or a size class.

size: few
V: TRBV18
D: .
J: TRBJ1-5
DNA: TGTGCCAGCTCACCATCTTGGGGAAGCAATCAGCCCCAGCATTTT
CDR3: CASSPSWGSNQPQHF

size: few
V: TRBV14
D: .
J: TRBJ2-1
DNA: TGTGCCAGCAGCCCTCTGGCGGGGAGCTCCTACAATGAGCAGTTCTTC
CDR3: CASSPLAGSSYNEQFF

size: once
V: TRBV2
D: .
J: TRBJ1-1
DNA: TGTGCCAGCAGTGATGGGCCACCGATGAACACTGAAGCTTTCTTT
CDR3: CASSDGPPMNTEAFF

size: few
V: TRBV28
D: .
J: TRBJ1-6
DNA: TGTGCCAGCAGTTTATGGACCGGGGGGAATAATTCACCCCTCCACTTT
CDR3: CASSLWTGGNNSPLHF

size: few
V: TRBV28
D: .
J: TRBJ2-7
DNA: TGTGCCAGCAGTTTAGTAGGGCAGGTCTACGAGCAGTACTTC
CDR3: CASSLVGQVYEQYF

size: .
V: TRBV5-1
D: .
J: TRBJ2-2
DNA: TGCGCCAGCAGTACGAACACCGGGGAGCTGTTTTTT
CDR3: CASSTNTGELFF

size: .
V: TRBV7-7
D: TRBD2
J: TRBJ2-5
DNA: TGTGCCAGCAGCCCCTTGCCGGTAGCGGGGGGTGAGACCCAGTACTTC
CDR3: CASSPLPVAGGETQYF

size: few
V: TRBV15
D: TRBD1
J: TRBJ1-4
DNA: TGTGCCACCAGCAGAGGGGACAGCCGGGAAGAAAAACTGTTTTTT
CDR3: CATSRGDSREEKLFF

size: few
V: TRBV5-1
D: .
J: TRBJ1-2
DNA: TGCGCCAGCAGCTCCACAGATAACTATGGCTACACCTTC
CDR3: CASSSTDNYGYTF

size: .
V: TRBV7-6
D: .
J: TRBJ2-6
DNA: TGTGCCAGCAGCCCACTCTCCGGTGCCAACGTCCTGACTTTC
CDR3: CASSPLSGANVLTF

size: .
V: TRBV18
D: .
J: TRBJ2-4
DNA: TGTGCCAGCTCACCACCTATGGGAGTTGTCGAAAACATTCAGTACTTC
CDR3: CASSPPMGVVENIQYF

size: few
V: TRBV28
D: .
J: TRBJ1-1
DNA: TGTGCCAGCAGCCCCCTTTCTCGGAACACTGAAGCTTTCTTT
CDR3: CASSPLSRNTEAFF

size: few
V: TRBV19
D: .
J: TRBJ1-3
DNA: TGTGCCAGTAGAATGGCTGGGGGGACTGGAAACACCATATATTTT
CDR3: CASRMAGGTGNTIYF

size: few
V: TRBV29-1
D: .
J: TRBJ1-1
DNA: TGCAGCGTTGCCTCCCAGAACACTGAAGCTTTCTTT
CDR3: CSVASQNTEAFF

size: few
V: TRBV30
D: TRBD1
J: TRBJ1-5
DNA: TGTGCCTGGGGCGACAGGGGTGATAGACAGCCCCAGCATTTT
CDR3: CAWGDRGDRQPQHF

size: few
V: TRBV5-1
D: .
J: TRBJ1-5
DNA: TGCGCCAGCTCCCACGGGGACGGCAATCAGCCCCAGCATTTT
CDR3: CASSHGDGNQPQHF

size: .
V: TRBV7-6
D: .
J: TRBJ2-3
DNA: TGTGCCAGCAGCTCTACGGATACGCAGTATTTT
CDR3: CASSSTDTQYF

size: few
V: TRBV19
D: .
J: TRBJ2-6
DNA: TGTGCCAGTAGTACTAGGGGTAGTGGGGCCAACGTCCTGACTTTC
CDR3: CASSTRGSGANVLTF

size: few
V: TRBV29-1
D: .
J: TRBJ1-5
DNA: TGCAGCGTTGGATGGGATCAGCCCCAGCATTTT
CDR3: CSVGWDQPQHF

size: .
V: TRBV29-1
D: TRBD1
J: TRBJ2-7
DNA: TGCAGCGTCCAGCGAGGGACAGGGGTCGAGCAGTACTTC
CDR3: CSVQRGTGVEQYF

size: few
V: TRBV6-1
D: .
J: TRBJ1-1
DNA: TGTGCCAGCAGTCCCTACAGGGAGTTTGAAGCTTTCTTT
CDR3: CASSPYREFEAFF

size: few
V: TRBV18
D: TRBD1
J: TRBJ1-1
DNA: TGTGCCAGCTCCCCAGACAGGGGTGGCACTGAAGCTTTCTTT
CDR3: CASSPDRGGTEAFF

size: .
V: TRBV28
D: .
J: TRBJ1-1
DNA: TGTGCCAGCAGTTTAGACGGAAACACTGAAGCTTTCTTT
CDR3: CASSLDGNTEAFF

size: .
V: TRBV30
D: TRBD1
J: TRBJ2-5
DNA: TGTGCCTGGAGTAGCGGTGGACAGGGTAGGGAGACCCAGTACTTC
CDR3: CAWSSGGQGRETQYF

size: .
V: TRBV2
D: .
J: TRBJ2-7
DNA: TGTGCCAGCAGAGCCAGCTTAGGGGAGCAGTACTTC
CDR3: CASRASLGEQYF

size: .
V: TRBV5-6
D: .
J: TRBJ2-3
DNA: TGTGCCAGCAGCTTCAGAGGGGGACCAGATACGCAGTATTTT
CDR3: CASSFRGGPDTQYF

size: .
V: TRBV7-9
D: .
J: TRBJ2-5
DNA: TGTGCCAGCAGCTTAATGGGGAGAGAGACCCAGTACTTC
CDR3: CASSLMGRETQYF

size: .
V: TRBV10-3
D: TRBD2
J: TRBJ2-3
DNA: TGTGCCATCAGTGAGTCCGGGCTAGCGGGGGTCACAGATACGCAGTATTTT
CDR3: CAISESGLAGVTDTQYF

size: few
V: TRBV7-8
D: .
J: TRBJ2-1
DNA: TGTGCCAGCAGCTTATACCTGTTGGGGTCCTACAATGAGCAGTTCTTC
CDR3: CASSLYLLGSYNEQFF